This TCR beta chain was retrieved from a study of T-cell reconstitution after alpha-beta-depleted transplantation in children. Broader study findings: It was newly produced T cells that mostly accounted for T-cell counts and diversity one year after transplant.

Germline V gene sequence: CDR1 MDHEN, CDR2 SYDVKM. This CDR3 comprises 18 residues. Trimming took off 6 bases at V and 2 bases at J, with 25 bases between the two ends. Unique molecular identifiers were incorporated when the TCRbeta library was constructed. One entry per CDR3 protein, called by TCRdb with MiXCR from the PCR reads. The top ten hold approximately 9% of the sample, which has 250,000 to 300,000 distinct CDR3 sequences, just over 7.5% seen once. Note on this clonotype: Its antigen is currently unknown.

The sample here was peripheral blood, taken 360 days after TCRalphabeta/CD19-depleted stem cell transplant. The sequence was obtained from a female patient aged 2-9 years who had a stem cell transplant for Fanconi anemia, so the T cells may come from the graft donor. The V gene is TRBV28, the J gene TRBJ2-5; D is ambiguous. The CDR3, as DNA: TGTGCCAGCAGCTATAAAAAACGGATGGGAAGGTTGCAAGAGACCCAGTACTTC. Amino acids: CASSYKKRMGRLQETQYF.